This T cell receptor (beta chain) appears in the sequencing data of a study of CD8 T cells in ankylosing spondylitis. Via MiXCR, TCRdb re-called the 5' RACE reads, giving one row per CDR3 protein. The sample records 200,000 to 300,000 distinct CDR3 sequences, over 9.5% being singletons. This clonotype occurred many times. Its cognate antigen is unknown. Whole-study findings and limits: Matched ankylosing spondylitis synovial fluid reportedly contained a significantly enriched population of disease-linked clones.

This CDR3 comprises 13 residues. Trimming cost V 2 bases and J 0 bases, with 4 bases left between them. Per germline, CDR1 MNHEY and CDR2 SVGEGT. The chain is built from TRBV6-2 or TRBV6-3 and TRBJ1-1; no clear D. Sequencing was carried out using blood, either unsorted or a sorted T cell fraction (not recorded which). This receptor was identified in a male donor with ankylosing spondylitis or in good health (not recorded which). The CDR3: CASSYIMNTEAFF. CDR3 DNA sequence: TGTGCCAGCAGTTACATAATGAACACTGAAGCTTTCTTT.